This T cell receptor beta chain is from a study of Graves' ophthalmopathy and Graves' hyperthyroidism. Study results and caveats: For separating ophthalmopathy from stable hyperthyroidism, a 13-signature model gave 87.88% sensitivity and about 82% specificity. Most thyroid clonotypes with frequency above 0.001 were detected in blood too. As the model predicted ophthalmopathy progression, it achieved a sensitivity of less than 71% and a specificity of 72% to 80%.

Ophthalmopathy donors' eye disease showed moderate-to-severe activity, CAS of at least 3, NOSPECS of at least 4 and duration under 3 months. Amplified TCR beta CDR3 regions were obtained using RNA transcripts as template. A first-round RT-PCR used HTBI primers, followed by a second-round multiplex PCR. TCRdb re-derived calls from the multiplex PCR reads in MiXCR, one entry per CDR3 protein. Of approximately 700,000 distinct CDR3 sequences detected, about 40% appear once; the ten largest clones hold 3% to 4%. V lost 1 base, J lost 6 bases, and 6 bases stayed unmatched. Germline-derived CDR1 and CDR2 are SGHVS and FQNEAQ. The CDR3 contains 15 residues. This clonotype has more than one count but fewer than ten. The antigen is not known.

The sequencing sample was made of peripheral blood. This receptor was obtained from an adult man with Graves' ophthalmopathy. The chain joins TRBV7-8 to TRBJ2-1, with TRBD2 matching 7 bases. The CDR3 nucleotides read TGTGCCAGCAGCTTAGTGTGGGGGGGTCTCAATGAGCAGTTCTTC. Encoded protein: CASSLVWGGLNEQFF. Using reference TRBV7-8 and TRBJ2-1 for the parts outside the CDR3, the full variable domain is GAGVSQSPRYKVAKRGQDVALRCDPISGHVSLFWYQQALGQGPEFLTYFQNEAQLDKSGLPSDRFFAERPEGSVSTLKIQRTQQEDSAVYLCASSLVWGGLNEQFFGPGTRLTVL.